This is a list of T cell receptor beta chains from one sample in a study of CD8+CD57+ T cells in acquired aplastic anemia. MiXCR was run by TCRdb on the reads, yielding one entry per CDR3 protein. The table has 160,000 or so distinct CDR3 sequences, about 48% seen once; the top ten hold 25% to 40%. The sample taken for sequencing was sorted CD4+, CD8+, or CD8+CD57+ T cells (not recorded which) from PBMCs. These receptors were obtained from a human donor with aplastic anemia. Each CDR3 is given with its conserved first and last residue. Each record gives: V gene, clone size, D gene, J gene, CDR3 protein, CDR3 DNA. D genes are given only for firm matches. Not all rows give a size; the values are once, few, many and, for expanded clones, a class.

TRBV20-1	-	-	TRBJ2-7	CSATQIGQYF	TGCAGTGCTACCCAAATAGGGCAGTACTTC
TRBV19	many	-	TRBJ1-2	CASSMPAYGYTF	TGTGCCAGTAGTATGCCCGCTTATGGCTACACCTTC
TRBV11-2	-	-	TRBJ2-1	CASSFGSGVSSYNEQFF	TGTGCCAGCAGCTTTGGCAGCGGAGTAAGCTCCTACAATGAGCAGTTCTTC
TRBV2	-	TRBD1	TRBJ1-2	CASSKTGDGYGYTF	TGTGCCAGCAGTAAAACAGGGGATGGCTATGGCTACACCTTC
TRBV12-3/TRBV12-4	many	-	TRBJ2-5	CASSFNPFREEPQYF	TGTGCCAGCAGTTTTAACCCATTTCGGGAAGAGCCCCAGTACTTC
TRBV29-1	many	-	TRBJ1-4	CSVEFGEKLFF	TGCAGCGTTGAGTTTGGCGAAAAACTGTTTTTT
TRBV3-1	few	TRBD2	TRBJ2-1	CASSQGETSGINEQFF	TGTGCCAGCAGCCAAGGGGAAACTAGCGGGATTAATGAGCAGTTCTTC
TRBV9	-	TRBD2	TRBJ2-3	CASSTSGRTDTQYF	TGTGCCAGCAGCACTAGCGGGAGGACAGATACGCAGTATTTT
TRBV7-9	many	-	TRBJ2-1	CASSSQGNEQFF	TGTGCCAGCAGCTCACAGGGTAATGAGCAGTTCTTC
TRBV20-1	-	-	TRBJ2-6	CSVVGRSSGANVLTF	TGCAGTGTTGTGGGTAGAAGCTCTGGGGCCAACGTCCTGACTTTC
TRBV19	-	-	TRBJ2-5	CASSMRRETQYF	TGTGCCAGTAGTATGAGGAGGGAGACCCAGTACTTC
TRBV14	-	TRBD2	TRBJ2-1	CASSQGGGGNNEQFF	TGTGCCAGCAGCCAAGGCGGGGGGGGAAACAATGAGCAGTTCTTC
TRBV2	-	-	TRBJ2-7	CAVRQRDLVSYEQYF	TGTGCCGTGAGGCAGCGAGACCTAGTATCCTACGAGCAGTACTTC
TRBV7-2	-	-	TRBJ1-4	CASSLGQSSNEKLFF	TGTGCCAGCAGCTTAGGGCAGTCGAGTAATGAAAAACTGTTTTTT
TRBV3-1	many	-	TRBJ2-3	CASSSPYFRDTQYF	TGTGCCAGCAGCTCCCCCTATTTTCGGGATACGCAGTATTTT
TRBV4-2	many	-	TRBJ1-1	CASSQDWEAFF	TGTGCCAGCAGCCAAGATTGGGAAGCTTTCTTT
TRBV25-1	-	-	TRBJ1-1	CASSGLNTEAFF	TGTGCCAGCAGTGGCCTGAACACTGAAGCTTTCTTT
TRBV24-1	many	TRBD1	TRBJ2-2	CATSERLAWTGVPGELFF	TGTGCCACCAGTGAGCGATTGGCCTGGACAGGGGTCCCCGGGGAGCTGTTTTTT
TRBV29-1	-	TRBD1	TRBJ1-2	CSVATGDNYGYTF	TGCAGCGTTGCGACAGGGGATAACTATGGCTACACCTTC
TRBV11-2	few	-	TRBJ1-2	CASSSRAGGYTF	TGTGCCAGCAGCTCCAGGGCCGGAGGCTACACCTTC
TRBV9	many	TRBD1	TRBJ2-7	CASSGGLPGQSYEQYF	TGTGCCAGCAGCGGAGGACTCCCGGGACAGTCCTACGAGCAGTACTTC
TRBV2	many	-	TRBJ1-2	CASSEGGVGLYGYTF	TGTGCCAGCAGTGAGGGAGGGGTAGGATTATATGGCTACACCTTC
TRBV2	many	TRBD2	TRBJ2-2	CASQLADMNTGELFF	TGTGCCAGCCAACTAGCGGATATGAACACCGGGGAGCTGTTTTTT
TRBV2	few	TRBD1	TRBJ1-4	CASTYSTGLGEKLFF	TGTGCCAGCACCTATTCGACAGGGCTTGGCGAAAAACTGTTTTTT
TRBV19	many	-	TRBJ2-3	CASSLADRSTDTQYF	TGTGCCAGTAGCTTAGCGGATCGTTCCACAGATACGCAGTATTTT
TRBV20-1	-	-	TRBJ1-4	CSARDVGFAEKLFF	TGCAGTGCTAGAGATGTGGGTTTTGCTGAAAAACTGTTTTTT
TRBV2	few	-	TRBJ1-5	CASSEQGRGNQPQHF	TGTGCCAGCAGTGAACAGGGAAGGGGGAATCAGCCCCAGCATTTT
TRBV20-1	-	-	TRBJ1-1	CSASSRGSRTEAFF	TGCAGTGCTAGTTCTCGGGGGAGTCGCACTGAAGCTTTCTTT
TRBV4-1	few	-	TRBJ2-2	CASSPVEVNTGELFF	TGCGCCAGCAGCCCAGTCGAGGTGAACACCGGGGAGCTGTTTTTT
TRBV14	-	TRBD2	TRBJ2-7	CASSQYPSGTYEQYF	TGTGCCAGCAGCCAATATCCTAGCGGCACGTACGAGCAGTACTTC
TRBV7-9	few	-	TRBJ1-4	CASSLAPGVIEKLFF	TGTGCCAGCAGCTTAGCTCCAGGGGTCATCGAAAAACTGTTTTTT
TRBV6-2/TRBV6-3	few	-	TRBJ2-7	CASSSAPTPLYEQYF	TGTGCCAGCAGTTCGGCCCCCACCCCCCTCTACGAGCAGTACTTC
TRBV19	once	TRBD1	TRBJ2-7	CASSKDRESYEQYF	TGTGCCAGTAGTAAGGACAGGGAATCCTACGAGCAGTACTTC
TRBV6-6	many	-	TRBJ1-2	CASSYSKDSAYGYTF	TGTGCCAGCAGTTACTCGAAGGACAGTGCCTATGGCTACACCTTC
TRBV2	few	-	TRBJ2-1	CASKVSQGNEQFF	TGTGCCAGCAAGGTTTCCCAGGGCAATGAGCAGTTCTTC
TRBV27	-	TRBD1	TRBJ2-1	CASSSHQGAEYNEQFF	TGTGCCAGCAGTTCCCACCAGGGGGCGGAGTACAATGAGCAGTTCTTC
TRBV5-4	once	TRBD1	TRBJ1-2	CASRTRDRGFHGYTF	TGTGCCAGCAGGACCCGGGACAGGGGATTTCATGGCTACACCTTC
TRBV7-7	-	TRBD1	TRBJ2-7	CASSWGQTYEQYF	TGTGCTAGCAGCTGGGGACAGACCTACGAGCAGTACTTC
TRBV28	few	TRBD2	TRBJ2-3	CASSPGLAGGEDTQYF	TGTGCCAGCAGCCCGGGACTAGCGGGAGGAGAGGATACGCAGTATTTT
TRBV24-1	-	-	TRBJ1-5	CATSDLSTSPQHF	TGTGCCACCAGTGATTTGTCAACCTCGCCCCAGCATTTT
TRBV4-1	many	TRBD2	TRBJ2-7	CASSQASGVYEQYF	TGCGCCAGCAGCCAAGCCAGCGGGGTCTACGAGCAGTACTTC
TRBV6-1	-	TRBD2	TRBJ2-7	CASRPSGSTVQDYEQYF	TGTGCCAGCAGGCCTAGCGGGAGTACAGTGCAGGACTACGAGCAGTACTTC
TRBV4-3	many	TRBD2	TRBJ2-1	CASSQDGTSGYNEQFF	TGCGCCAGCAGCCAAGATGGAACTAGCGGGTACAATGAGCAGTTCTTC